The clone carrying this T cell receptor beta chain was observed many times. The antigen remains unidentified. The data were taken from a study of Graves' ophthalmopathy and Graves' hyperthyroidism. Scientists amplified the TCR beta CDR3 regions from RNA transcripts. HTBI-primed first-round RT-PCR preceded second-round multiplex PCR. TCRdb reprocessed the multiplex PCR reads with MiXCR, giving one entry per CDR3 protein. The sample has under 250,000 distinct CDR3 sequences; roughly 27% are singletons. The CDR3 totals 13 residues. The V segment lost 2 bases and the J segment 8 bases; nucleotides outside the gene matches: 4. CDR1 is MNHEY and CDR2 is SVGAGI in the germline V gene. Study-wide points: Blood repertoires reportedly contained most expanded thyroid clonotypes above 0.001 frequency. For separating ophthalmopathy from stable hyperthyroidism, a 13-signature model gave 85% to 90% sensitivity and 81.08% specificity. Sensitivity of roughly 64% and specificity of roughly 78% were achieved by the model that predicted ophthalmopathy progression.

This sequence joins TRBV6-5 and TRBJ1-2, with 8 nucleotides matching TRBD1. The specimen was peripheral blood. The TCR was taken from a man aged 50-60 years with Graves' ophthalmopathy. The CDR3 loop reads CASSYGQGRGYTF. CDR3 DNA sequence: TGTGCCAGCAGTTACGGACAGGGTAGGGGCTACACCTTC.